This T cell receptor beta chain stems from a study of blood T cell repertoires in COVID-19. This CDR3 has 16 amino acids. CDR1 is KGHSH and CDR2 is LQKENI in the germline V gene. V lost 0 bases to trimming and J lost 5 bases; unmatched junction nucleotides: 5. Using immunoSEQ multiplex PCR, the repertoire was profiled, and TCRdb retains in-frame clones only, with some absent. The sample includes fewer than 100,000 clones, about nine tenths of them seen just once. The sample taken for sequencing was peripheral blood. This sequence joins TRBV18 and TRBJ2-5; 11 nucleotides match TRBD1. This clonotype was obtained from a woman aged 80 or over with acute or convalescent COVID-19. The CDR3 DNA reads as TGTGCCAGCTCACCACCGGACAGGGGGCTTATGGAGACCCAGTACTTC. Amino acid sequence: CASSPPDRGLMETQYF.